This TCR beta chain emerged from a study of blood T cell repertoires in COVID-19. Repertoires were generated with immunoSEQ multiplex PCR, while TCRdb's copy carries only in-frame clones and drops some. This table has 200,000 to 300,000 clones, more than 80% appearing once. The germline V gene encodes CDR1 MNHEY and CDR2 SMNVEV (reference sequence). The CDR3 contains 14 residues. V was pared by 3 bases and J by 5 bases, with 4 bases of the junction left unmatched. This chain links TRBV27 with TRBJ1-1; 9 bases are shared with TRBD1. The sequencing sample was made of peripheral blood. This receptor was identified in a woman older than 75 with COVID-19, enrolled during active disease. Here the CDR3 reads CASSLDRGGTEAFF. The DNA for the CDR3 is TGTGCCAGCAGTTTGGACAGGGGTGGTACTGAAGCTTTCTTT.